A single sample is the source of the 29 T cell receptor beta chains below, sequenced in a study of T cell responses to AZD1222 COVID-19 vaccine. The protocol was immunoSEQ multiplex PCR, while the TCRdb copy is restricted to in-frame clones and leaves out a portion. This table has roughly 180,000 clones, roughly nine tenths appearing once. The material was peripheral blood, obtained 28 days after the second AZD1222 dose. These receptors were obtained from an adult who received the AZD1222 COVID-19 vaccine.

The V and J genes are TRBV11-2 and TRBJ2-5, with 7 positions matching TRBD2. Germline CDR1 SGHAT, CDR2 FQNNGV. The ends lost 5 bases at V and 5 bases at J; junction bases unmatched: 14. The length of the CDR3 is 16 residues. The CDR3 nucleotides are TGTGCCAGCAGCCCCTCGGGCGGGGGAGCTGGGGAGACCCAGTACTTC. Protein sequence: CASSPSGGGAGETQYF.

V and J are TRBV5-1 and TRBJ1-3; TRBD1 matches 7 bases. J lost 4 bases, V lost 5 bases, and 6 bases had no gene match. The CDR3 covers 14 residues. The germline CDR1 and CDR2 sequences are SGHRS and YFSETQ. This CDR3 reads CASRPTGLGNTIYF. The CDR3 DNA is TGCGCCAGCAGACCGACAGGGCTCGGAAACACCATATATTTT.

CDR3 region: CASSYHTEAFF. The CDR3 bases are TGTGCCAGCAGTTACCACACTGAAGCTTTCTTT. This rearrangement joins TRBV6-2 or TRBV6-3 to TRBJ1-1, with D unclear. The CDR3 sequence is 11 residues long. Trimming shortened V by 2 bases and J by 3 bases, and 1 base separated the two germline ends. Germline V gives CDR1 MNHEY, CDR2 SVGEGT.

The chain employs TRBV3-1 (or the pseudogene TRBV3-2) and TRBJ2-3; TRBD1 matches at 9 bases. The CDR3 contains 16 residues. V dropped 1 base and J dropped 6; count of bases not matched to a gene: 8. Looked up from germline, CDR1 is LGHDT and CDR2 is YNNKEL (reference sequence). The CDR3 DNA sequence: TGTGCCAGCAGCCAAGTAGAAGGGACAGGGCGGGATACGCAGTATTTT. The encoded protein is CASSQVEGTGRDTQYF.

The CDR3 DNA reads as TGTGCCAGCAGCTTGACCGGGCTAGCGGGAGGGTACACCGGGGAGCTGTTTTTT. This codes for CASSLTGLAGGYTGELFF. The chain couples TRBV7-3 to TRBJ2-2; 12 positions agree with TRBD2. V lost 3 bases to trimming and J lost 3 bases; unmatched junction nucleotides: 8. Germline assignment: CDR1 SGHTA and CDR2 FQGTGA. The CDR3 spans 18 residues.

The CDR3 DNA sequence: TGTGCCAGCAGCCCCCCCAACAGTAACACTGAAGCTTTCTTT. This encodes CASSPPNSNTEAFF. The genes are TRBV9 and TRBJ1-1, with no clear D. Trimming took off 4 bases at V and 2 bases at J, with 12 bases between the two ends. The CDR3 has 14 residues. Germline V lookup: CDR1 SGDLS, CDR2 YYNGEE.

The rearrangement links TRBV3-1 (or the pseudogene TRBV3-2) to TRBJ2-7; 9 nucleotides align to TRBD2. The V and J ends lost 5 bases and 2 bases, in that order; junction bases with no gene match: 7. Germline loops: CDR1 LGHDT, CDR2 YNNKEL (reference sequence). This CDR3 spans 15 amino acids. The CDR3 region has the DNA TGTGCCAGCAGCTACTTTAGCGGGGGAACCTACGAGCAGTACTTC. It is translated as CASSYFSGGTYEQYF.

This chain links TRBV24-1 with TRBJ2-1; D is possibly TRBD1 or TRBD2 (6 bases each). The CDR3 has 12 amino acids. V was pared by 10 bases and J by 10 bases, with 16 bases between. Germline V gene lookup returns CDR1 KGHDR and CDR2 SFDVKD. CDR3 in DNA: TGTGCCACTGAGGGGGAGGTTGGAGAGCAGTTCTTC. It encodes CATEGEVGEQFF.

Remarks on this clone: Other nucleotide sequences in the sample specify the same CDR3. The chain is built from TRBV19 and TRBJ1-1; no clear D. Between the trimmed V and J ends, which lost 5 bases and 4 bases, there was a span of 5 bases. The CDR3 is 11 amino acids. The germline V gene encodes CDR1 LNHDA and CDR2 SQIVND (reference sequence). The CDR3 here is CASSRATEAFF. CDR3 coding DNA: TGTGCCAGTAGTCGGGCCACTGAAGCTTTCTTT. Together with reference TRBV19 and TRBJ1-1, the CDR3 gives the full variable domain: DGGITQSPKYLFRKEGQNVTLSCEQNLNHDAMYWYRQDPGQGLRLIYYSQIVNDFQKGDIAEGYSVSREKKESFPLTVTSAQKNPTAFYLCASSRATEAFFGQGTRLTVV.

This chain joins TRBV12-3 or TRBV12-4 and TRBJ2-1; TRBD1 or TRBD2 may be the D gene (5 bases each). The CDR3 length is 13 residues. Trimming shortened V by 2 bases and J by 7 bases, and 9 bases separated the two germline ends. Written as DNA, the CDR3 is TGTGCCAGCAGTTTACAGGGAGCGAATGAGCAGTTCTTC. Protein product: CASSLQGANEQFF.

This chain links TRBV6-1 with TRBJ1-4; maybe TRBD1 (5 bases). Trimming stripped 4 bases from V and 5 bases from J, with 26 bases between. This CDR3 is built from 19 residues. The V gene's germline CDR1 is MNHNS and CDR2 SASEGT. The CDR3 is CASSGDVRQPRELNEKLFF. DNA for the CDR3: TGTGCCAGCAGTGGGGACGTCAGGCAGCCCCGGGAATTAAATGAAAAACTGTTTTTT.

The count of this clone is one. The rearrangement uses TRBV5-5 and TRBJ2-5; D possibly corresponds to TRBD1 (9 bases). V lost 2 bases to trimming and J lost 5 bases, with 22 bases between them. The V gene's germline CDR1 is SGHKS and CDR2 YYEKEE (reference sequence). This CDR3 contains 17 residues. CDR3 DNA sequence: TGTGCCAGCAGCTTAAATATAGCGGGGACAGGGTCGGAGACCCAGTACTTC. Its translation is CASSLNIAGTGSETQYF.

The chain carries TRBV6-2 or TRBV6-3 and TRBJ1-1; TRBD1 matches 9 bases. The ends lost 7 bases at V and 2 bases at J; junction bases unmatched: 5. Germline V lookup: CDR1 MNHEY, CDR2 SVGEGT. CDR3 size: 14 residues. The CDR3 nucleotides are TGTGCCAGCATCCCGGACAGGGGAAACACTGAAGCTTTCTTT. Its translation is CASIPDRGNTEAFF.

V gene TRBV9 combines with J gene TRBJ2-7; D not certain. V shed 3 bases and J shed 4 bases, with 14 bases lying between them. Germline lookup yields CDR1 SGDLS and CDR2 YYNGEE. The CDR3 has 14 amino acids. CDR3 region: CASSAGSTGYEQYF. The CDR3 nucleotides read TGTGCCAGCAGCGCCGGGTCTACGGGTTACGAGCAGTACTTC.

The chain recombines TRBV6-2 or TRBV6-3 with TRBJ2-5, with D tentatively TRBD1 or TRBD2 (5 bases each). From germline, CDR1 is MNHEY and CDR2 SVGEGT. V dropped 2 bases and J dropped 7 bases, with 11 bases sitting between them. The CDR3 has 13 residues. The CDR3 spells CASSYGTGGTQYF. CDR3 sequence (DNA): TGTGCCAGCAGTTACGGAACTGGGGGGACCCAGTACTTC.

The chain is built from TRBV7-2 and TRBJ1-5; D call uncertain. Trimming pared 3 bases from V and 6 bases from J, leaving 12 bases between. The CDR3 contains 14 residues. Germline V gene sequence: CDR1 SGHTA, CDR2 FQGNSA. CDR3 protein: CASSFSRTGQPQHF. The DNA for the CDR3 is TGTGCCAGCAGCTTCTCGAGGACGGGTCAGCCCCAGCATTTT.

The chain joins TRBV12-3 or TRBV12-4 to TRBJ2-1; TRBD2 might be the D (5 bases). The CDR3 sequence is 11 residues long. Trimming took 8 bases from V and 6 from J, leaving 8 bases between them. In DNA form, the CDR3 reads TGTGCCAGCGGTACTAGCAATGAGCAGTTCTTC. Translation: CASGTSNEQFF.

The gene calls are TRBV18 and TRBJ2-2; D may be TRBD1 (5 bases). With 5 bases removed from V and 5 bases from J, the gap between germline ends came to 15 bases. Germline V gene data show CDR1 as KGHSH and CDR2 as LQKENI. The CDR3 extends over 15 amino acids. CDR3 region: CASSSASTDTGELFF. CDR3 sequence (DNA): TGTGCCAGCTCATCCGCGTCGACAGATACCGGGGAGCTGTTTTTT.

The J gene is TRBJ1-3, the V gene TRBV5-5; unclear D gene. The V end lost 0 bases, the J end lost 0 bases, and 7 bases lay between the germline ends. The CDR3 runs 15 residues. Per germline, CDR1 SGHKS and CDR2 YYEKEE (reference sequence). The CDR3 region has the DNA TGTGCCAGCAGCTTGGAGTATGGCTCTGGAAACACCATATATTTT. Translated: CASSLEYGSGNTIYF. The full variable domain, rest sourced from reference TRBV5-5 and TRBJ1-3, is DAGVTQSPTHLIKTRGQQVTLRCSPISGHKSVSWYQQVLGQGPQFIFQYYEKEERGRGNFPDRFSARQFPNYSSELNVNALLLGDSALYLCASSLEYGSGNTIYFGEGSWLTVV.

This clone was recorded once. The chain is built from TRBV12-3 or TRBV12-4 and TRBJ1-2, with 8 nucleotides matching TRBD1. The V and J ends lost 5 bases and 8 bases, in that order; junction bases with no gene match: 7. This CDR3 contains 13 residues. The CDR3 DNA reads as TGTGCCAGCAGTCCCGACAGGGGTCGCGGCTACACCTTC. Its translation is CASSPDRGRGYTF.

This chain joins TRBV4-1 and TRBJ1-2; D is ambiguous. The germline V and J ends were trimmed by 1 base and 4 bases, with 13 bases remaining between them. The CDR3 runs to 15 residues. Germline CDR1 MGHRA, CDR2 YSYEKL. CDR3 in amino acids: CASSQVIGSGYGYTF. The CDR3 DNA reads TGCGCCAGCAGCCAAGTAATCGGATCAGGCTATGGCTACACCTTC.

V is TRBV5-6 and J is TRBJ2-5, with D perhaps TRBD1 (5 bases). Looked up from germline, CDR1 is SGHDT and CDR2 is YYEEEE. Trimming took 5 bases from V and 5 from J, leaving 19 bases between them. The CDR3 has 15 residues. CDR3 protein: CASSPTQGFGETQYF. CDR3 DNA: TGTGCCAGCAGTCCAACTCAGGGTTTCGGGGAGACCCAGTACTTC.

V is TRBV30 and J is TRBJ2-7, with D unresolved. This CDR3 is built from 13 residues. Looked up from germline, CDR1 is GTSNPN and CDR2 is SVGIG (reference sequence). V lost 1 base and J 6 bases, leaving 13 bases between the germline ends. This chain's CDR3 is CAWSAHESLEQYF. DNA for the CDR3: TGTGCCTGGAGTGCCCATGAAAGTCTCGAGCAGTACTTC.

The chain couples TRBV9 to TRBJ2-1; 8 nucleotides match TRBD1. Unmatched junction bases numbered 5, after V lost 4 bases and J lost 2 bases. Germline CDR1 reads SGDLS; CDR2 reads YYNGEE. The CDR3 runs 15 residues. In DNA, the CDR3 is TGTGCCAGCAGCCCCCCGGACAGGGCCTACAATGAGCAGTTCTTC. It specifies CASSPPDRAYNEQFF.

This chain connects TRBV27 to TRBJ2-3; the D gene is possibly TRBD2 (6 bases). Germline CDR1 MNHEY, CDR2 SMNVEV (reference sequence). The CDR3 is 13 residues long. V gave up 7 bases and J gave up 11 bases, with 19 bases separating them. In nucleotides, the CDR3 is TGTGCCAGCAAAAGAGCGGGCCCCGAAGGGCAGTATTTT. It specifies CASKRAGPEGQYF.

V and J are TRBV29-1 and TRBJ2-5; the D call may be TRBD1 or TRBD2 (6 bases each). The CDR3 extends over 14 amino acids. V was trimmed by 5 bases and J by 5 bases, leaving 18 bases between them. Germline loops: CDR1 SQVTM, CDR2 ANQGSEA. The CDR3 DNA reads TGCAGCGTTCAGGAGACCCGAGGGGGGGAGACCCAGTACTTC. Translating it yields CSVQETRGGETQYF.

The V gene is TRBV7-9, the J gene TRBJ1-5, with D possibly matching TRBD1 (6 bases). Germline CDR1 and CDR2: SEHNR and FQNEAQ (reference sequence). CDR3 size: 17 residues. V gave up 3 bases and J gave up 5 bases, with 20 bases separating them. Here the CDR3 DNA reads TGTGCCAGCAGCTTCGTCCCGGGACACGGTCGAGATCAGCCCCAGCATTTT. This translates into CASSFVPGHGRDQPQHF.

This clone appeared a single time. The chain uses TRBV24-1 and TRBJ2-5, with 7 bases that match TRBD1. The CDR3 has 14 residues. The V gene end was trimmed by 5 bases and the J gene end by 5 bases; junction bases not matched to a gene: 7. Germline V gene sequence: CDR1 KGHDR, CDR2 SFDVKD. The CDR3 DNA reads as TGTGCCACCAGTGCCACCACAGGGGTGGAGACCCAGTACTTC. It specifies CATSATTGVETQYF.

The chain combines TRBV12-5 with TRBJ1-1; no firm D call. The CDR3 totals 14 residues. V was clipped by 6 bases and J by 6 bases, with 17 bases between them. The V gene's germline CDR1 is LGHNT and CDR2 FRNRAP. The CDR3, as DNA: TGTGCTAGTGGGCTCCCGCAAATAACGCCTGAAGCTTTCTTT. Its translation: CASGLPQITPEAFF. Looking up the rest from reference TRBV12-5 and TRBJ1-1 gives the full variable domain: DARVTQTPRHKVTEMGQEVTMRCQPILGHNTVFWYRQTMMQGLELLAYFRNRAPLDDSGMPKDRFSAEMPDATLATLKIQPSEPRDSAVYFCASGLPQITPEAFFGQGTRLTVV.